Listed here are 27 T cell receptor beta chains from one sample, sequenced in a study of blood T cell repertoires in COVID-19. Some clones are missing from TCRdb's copy, which holds only in-frame ones; the method was immunoSEQ multiplex PCR. The table lists 200,000 to 300,000 clones, about 90% of them singletons. The material sequenced was peripheral blood. These receptors were collected from a man in his 60s with acute or convalescent COVID-19.

A few counts support this clone. This chain uses TRBV3-1 (or the pseudogene TRBV3-2) with TRBJ1-2; no clear D. Trimming removed 0 bases at V and 2 bases at J, with 7 bases between. The CDR3 spans 14 residues. Germline V CDR1 and CDR2: LGHDT, YNNKEL (reference sequence). The CDR3 reads CASSQDTVNYGYTF. The CDR3 nucleotides are TGTGCCAGCAGCCAAGATACAGTGAACTATGGCTACACCTTC.

The J gene is TRBJ1-4, the V gene TRBV30, with D uncertain. The CDR3 is 13 amino acids. V lost 3 bases to trimming and J lost 7 bases, with 12 bases between them. The V gene's germline CDR1 is GTSNPN and CDR2 SVGIG (reference sequence). The CDR3: CAWSKRPGEKLFF. CDR3 DNA: TGTGCCTGGAGCAAAAGGCCAGGTGAAAAACTGTTTTTT.

The chain links TRBV29-1 to TRBJ1-1; weak D call: TRBD1 (5 bases). V was trimmed by 1 base and J by 3 bases, leaving 12 bases between them. The CDR3 length is 14 residues. Germline-derived CDR1 and CDR2 are SQVTM and ANQGSEA. The CDR3 DNA is TGCAGCGTTGAAGTCCCAGGGTATGACACTGAAGCTTTCTTT. Translation gives CSVEVPGYDTEAFF.

The J gene is TRBJ2-1, the V gene TRBV9; D possibly corresponds to TRBD2 (5 bases). V was clipped by 0 bases and J by 5 bases, with 9 bases between them. The germline gives CDR1 SGDLS, CDR2 YYNGEE. This CDR3 is 14 amino acids long. The CDR3 here is CASSVGGSNNEQFF. DNA for the CDR3: TGTGCCAGCAGCGTAGGTGGGAGCAACAATGAGCAGTTCTTC.

The chain combines TRBV6-2 or TRBV6-3 with TRBJ1-1; possibly TRBD1 for D (5 bases). Trimming took 2 bases from V and 0 from J, leaving 13 bases between them. CDR1 is MNHEY, CDR2 SVGEGT, per germline. The CDR3 contains 16 residues. The DNA of the CDR3 is TGTGCCAGCAGTTACGGGGCCAGTCTAATGAACACTGAAGCTTTCTTT. It encodes CASSYGASLMNTEAFF.

The V gene is TRBV19, the J gene TRBJ2-1, with 15 bases lining up with TRBD2. The V gene's germline CDR1 is LNHDA and CDR2 SQIVND (reference sequence). J lost 10 bases, V lost 10 bases, and 14 bases had no gene match. The CDR3 runs 16 residues. The CDR3 reads CATKLRGLAGGSEQFF. Here the CDR3 DNA reads TGTGCCACCAAACTACGGGGACTAGCGGGAGGTTCGGAGCAGTTCTTC.

This chain connects TRBV28 to TRBJ1-2; the D is unclear. CDR1 is MDHEN and CDR2 is SYDVKM in the germline V gene. V was clipped by 8 bases and J by 4 bases, with 17 bases between them. The CDR3 covers 14 residues. CDR3 sequence (DNA): TGTGCCAGCGCACCCTCGGGGTCCCCCTATGGCTACACCTTC. Its protein product is CASAPSGSPYGYTF.

Only one count was recorded for this clone. V and J are TRBV15 and TRBJ2-7, with D possibly TRBD2 on 5 matching bases. The V gene's germline CDR1 is LNHNV and CDR2 YYDKDF (reference sequence). V was pared by 0 bases and J by 3 bases, with 15 bases between. This CDR3 has 16 amino acids. The CDR3 reads CATSRDWGAAGYEQYF. The DNA of the CDR3 is TGTGCCACCAGCAGAGATTGGGGAGCCGCGGGCTACGAGCAGTACTTC.

This chain connects TRBV25-1 to TRBJ1-4; weak D call: TRBD1 (6 bases). The germline CDR1 and CDR2 sequences are MGHDK and SYGVNS. The CDR3 is made up of 14 amino acids. V was cut by 6 bases and J by 7 bases, with 15 bases left in between. CDR3 nucleotide sequence: TGTGCCAGCAGCGACAGGCAGGGAAGTGAAAAACTGTTTTTT. Translated: CASSDRQGSEKLFF.

This sequence joins TRBV28 and TRBJ1-1, with D uncertain. The V gene lost 2 bases and the J gene lost 3 bases, with 10 bases spanning the gap. CDR3 length: 14 amino acids. Looked up from germline, CDR1 is MDHEN and CDR2 is SYDVKM. The CDR3 coding sequence is TGTGCCAGCAGTTTAGGAGGTAGACACACTGAAGCTTTCTTT. Translation gives CASSLGGRHTEAFF.

The chain combines TRBV11-2 with TRBJ1-1, with 8 nucleotides matching TRBD1. V lost 1 base, J lost 3 bases, and 4 bases stayed unmatched. Germline CDR1 reads SGHAT; CDR2 reads FQNNGV. This CDR3 is 15 amino acids long. The CDR3 DNA follows: TGTGCCAGCAGCTTAGGCCCAGGGGGCTACACTGAAGCTTTCTTT. Its protein is CASSLGPGGYTEAFF.

The rearrangement links TRBV18 to TRBJ1-2, with TRBD1 as a possible D gene (6 bases). Germline V CDR1 and CDR2: KGHSH, LQKENI. The CDR3 is 14 residues long. V lost 2 bases and J 5 bases, leaving 12 bases between the germline ends. Here the CDR3 reads CASSPSTGWYGYTF. CDR3 DNA sequence: TGTGCCAGCTCACCATCTACAGGGTGGTATGGCTACACCTTC.

This sequence joins TRBV15 and TRBJ1-5, with D possibly matching TRBD1 (5 bases). The CDR3 covers 15 residues. Germline V gives CDR1 LNHNV, CDR2 YYDKDF (reference sequence). Trimming removed 7 bases at V and 0 bases at J, with 13 bases between. The CDR3 here is CATTWGRISNQPQHF. Here the CDR3 DNA reads TGTGCCACCACCTGGGGCAGGATTAGCAATCAGCCCCAGCATTTT.

This clone occurred a few times. The rearrangement joins TRBV30 to TRBJ1-1, with D tentatively TRBD1 (6 bases). The germline V gene has CDR1 GTSNPN and CDR2 SVGIG (reference sequence). The CDR3 totals 14 residues. Trimming cost V 4 bases and J 3 bases, with 15 bases left between them. The CDR3 protein is CAWNRAATYTEAFF. Here the CDR3 DNA reads TGTGCCTGGAACAGGGCAGCCACATACACTGAAGCTTTCTTT.

The V gene is TRBV6-1, the J gene TRBJ2-1; D is unclear. Germline-derived CDR1 and CDR2 are MNHNS and SASEGT. Deletions cut 2 bases from V and 12 bases from J, with 8 bases between. CDR3 length equals 11 residues. CDR3 sequence reads: CASSESLWQFF. CDR3 coding DNA: TGTGCCAGCAGTGAATCCCTTTGGCAGTTCTTC.

This clone was counted once. The J gene is TRBJ2-1, the V gene TRBV7-3, with D maybe TRBD2 (5 bases). Deletions cut 5 bases from V and 10 bases from J, with 12 bases between. This CDR3 has 12 residues. CDR1 SGHTA and CDR2 FQGTGA come from the germline V gene. CDR3 coding DNA: TGTGCCAGCAGCCGCCGGTCGGGGGAGCAGTTCTTC. This translates into CASSRRSGEQFF.

J is TRBJ2-2 and V is TRBV5-1; 11 bases map to TRBD2. V dropped 4 bases and J dropped 2; count of bases not matched to a gene: 4. Germline CDR1 SGHRS, CDR2 YFSETQ. The CDR3 is 16 amino acids. CDR3 in DNA: TGCGCCAGCAGCCTGGGGACTAGCGGCAACACCGGGGAGCTGTTTTTT. It translates to CASSLGTSGNTGELFF. The variable domain in full, with the rest retrieved from reference TRBV5-1 and TRBJ2-2, is KAGVTQTPRYLIKTRGQQVTLSCSPISGHRSVSWYQQTPGQGLQFLFEYFSETQRNKGNFPGRFSGRQFSNSRSEMNVSTLELGDSALYLCASSLGTSGNTGELFFGEGSRLTVL.

The V call is TRBV18, the J call TRBJ1-1, with 7 bases that match TRBD1. Germline V gene lookup returns CDR1 KGHSH and CDR2 LQKENI. Germline trimming cut 5 bases from V and 2 bases from J; bases unmatched to any gene: 5. This CDR3 has 14 amino acids. In DNA form, the CDR3 reads TGTGCCAGCTCAAAACAGGGGCCAAACACTGAAGCTTTCTTT. It codes for CASSKQGPNTEAFF.

V is TRBV7-6 and J is TRBJ2-5; a weak D match, TRBD2 (6 bases). Germline V lookup: CDR1 SGHVS, CDR2 FNYEAQ. V dropped 1 base and J dropped 1 base, with 10 bases sitting between them. The CDR3 totals 15 residues. As DNA, the CDR3 is TGTGCCAGCAGCTTAGGGGCGGGGCCCCAAGAGACCCAGTACTTC. It is translated as CASSLGAGPQETQYF.

The chain recombines TRBV18 with TRBJ2-1, with D maybe TRBD2 (6 bases). Trimming cost V 2 bases and J 5 bases, with 7 bases left between them. From germline, CDR1 is KGHSH and CDR2 LQKENI. The CDR3 covers 13 residues. The CDR3 loop reads CASSPTGDNEQFF. CDR3 sequence (DNA): TGTGCCAGCTCACCAACGGGGGACAATGAGCAGTTCTTC.

V usage is TRBV7-9 and J usage is TRBJ2-7; the match to TRBD2 covers 9 bases. CDR3 length: 16 amino acids. Per the germline V gene, CDR1 is SEHNR and CDR2 is FQNEAQ (reference sequence). Unmatched junction bases numbered 11, after V lost 3 bases and J lost 5 bases. DNA for the CDR3: TGTGCCAGCAGCTTCGTAGCGGGAGTACGTATCGACGAGCAGTACTTC. It codes for CASSFVAGVRIDEQYF. Variable domain in full (rest from reference TRBV7-9 and TRBJ2-7): DTGVSQNPRHKITKRGQNVTFRCDPISEHNRLYWYRQTLGQGPEFLTYFQNEAQLEKSRLLSDRFSAERPKGSFSTLEIQRTEQGDSAMYLCASSFVAGVRIDEQYFGPGTRLTVT.

The chain employs TRBV30 and TRBJ2-7; D unresolved. The CDR3 covers 15 residues. V was trimmed by 2 bases and J by 4 bases, leaving 18 bases between them. Germline V CDR1 and CDR2: GTSNPN, SVGIG (reference sequence). The CDR3: CAWSPAVPGRYEQYF. As DNA, the CDR3 is TGTGCCTGGAGTCCCGCTGTCCCAGGAAGGTACGAGCAGTACTTC.

The chain couples TRBV4-1 to TRBJ2-5; 9 bases are a match to TRBD1. In germline, CDR1 is MGHRA, CDR2 YSYEKL. The length of the CDR3 is 16 residues. Unmatched junction bases numbered 10, after V lost 3 bases and J lost 5 bases. The CDR3 spells CASSHPGQGLGETQYF. The CDR3 DNA reads as TGCGCCAGCAGCCACCCGGGACAGGGCCTTGGGGAGACCCAGTACTTC.

V and J are TRBV5-1 and TRBJ2-7, with 10 positions matching TRBD2. The length of the CDR3 is 17 residues. CDR1 is SGHRS, CDR2 YFSETQ, per germline. V lost 0 bases and J lost 6; bases outside the gene matches: 12. The CDR3 region has the DNA TGCGCCAGCAGCTTGGAAGGGGGGCTAGCGGGAGTTCGCGAGCAGTACTTC. Translation: CASSLEGGLAGVREQYF.

The rearrangement links TRBV30 to TRBJ1-6; TRBD1 matches at 8 bases. V lost 0 bases and J lost 7; bases outside the gene matches: 5. The CDR3 covers 15 residues. Germline V gene data show CDR1 as GTSNPN and CDR2 as SVGIG (reference sequence). The CDR3 DNA reads as TGTGCCTGGAGTGTAATGGGACAGGAGAATTCACCCCTCCACTTT. It is translated as CAWSVMGQENSPLHF.

This chain connects TRBV3-1 (or the pseudogene TRBV3-2) to TRBJ2-1, with 9 bases identical to TRBD2. The CDR3 is 19 amino acids. Germline V gives CDR1 LGHDT, CDR2 YNNKEL (reference sequence). V lost 0 bases to trimming and J lost 0 bases; unmatched junction nucleotides: 9. CDR3 in DNA: TGTGCCAGCAGCCAAGACCCAAGCGGGAGGCCCTACTCCTACAATGAGCAGTTCTTC. Protein: CASSQDPSGRPYSYNEQFF.

The chain uses TRBV3-1 (or the pseudogene TRBV3-2) and TRBJ1-2; a possible D gene is TRBD1 (6 bases). The V gene lost 1 base and the J gene lost 0 bases, with 12 bases spanning the gap. Germline V gene data show CDR1 as LGHDT and CDR2 as YNNKEL (reference sequence). This CDR3 has 16 residues. As DNA, the CDR3 is TGTGCCAGCAGCCAAGTTTCACACAGGGCTAACTATGGCTACACCTTC. Protein: CASSQVSHRANYGYTF.